The clone carrying this T cell receptor beta chain has only a few counts. This entry comes from a study of early T cells in non-severe SARS-CoV-2 infection. Study-wide context: Whole-blood bulk RNA, unsorted, was sequenced, and chains were unpaired.

Individual cDNA molecules each received unique molecular identifiers attached to them. TCRdb re-derived calls from the 5' RACE reads in MiXCR, one entry per CDR3 protein. This table has over 60,000 distinct CDR3 sequences, about 9.5% appearing once. The CDR3 has 13 amino acids. Trimming removed 6 bases from V and 6 bases from J; junction bases left unmatched: 4. The germline V gene has CDR1 SNHLY and CDR2 FYNNEI. The sequence was obtained from an adult who was a healthcare worker with PCR-confirmed SARS-CoV-2 infection or an uninfected control (not recorded which). The V gene is TRBV2, the J gene TRBJ2-1; 8 bases fit TRBD2. This specimen was whole blood, taken at baseline. The DNA for the CDR3 is TGTGCCAGCAGAGTGGCGGGGGGCAATGAGCAGTTCTTC. Protein: CASRVAGGNEQFF.